This T cell receptor beta chain comes out of a study of cytomegalovirus exposure and HLA in healthy donors. Study observations and caveats: Later analysis associated a missense DCLRE1C variant with TCR beta V- and J-gene trimming. A later analysis reported that several of the most significant clusters appeared to be linked to common viral pathogens, among them Epstein-Barr virus. The dataset shows that most TCR sequences were rare, while some public TCRs occurred in many donors. Later work found that TCR association rates differed between HLA loci; DRB1 had the most and HLA-C the fewest.

PCR was performed using 60 Vbeta and 13 Jbeta primers. The repertoire was sequenced with immunoSEQ multiplex PCR; TCRdb's copy has only in-frame clones and lacks some. Among 150,000 or so clones listed, 80% were seen once. This clone was counted a few times. The antigen is undetermined. V was pared by 4 bases and J by 7 bases, with 6 bases of the junction left unmatched. This CDR3 region has 13 residues. Looked up from germline, CDR1 is SEHNR and CDR2 is FQNEAQ (reference sequence). V usage is TRBV7-9 and J usage is TRBJ2-7, with 8 bases that match TRBD2. Specimen: PBMCs. This sequence was found in a man in his thirties or forties in good health and CMV-seronegative. The DNA for the CDR3 is TGTGCCAGCAGCTCCCGCGGGGGGTGGGAGCAGTACTTC. Translated: CASSSRGGWEQYF.